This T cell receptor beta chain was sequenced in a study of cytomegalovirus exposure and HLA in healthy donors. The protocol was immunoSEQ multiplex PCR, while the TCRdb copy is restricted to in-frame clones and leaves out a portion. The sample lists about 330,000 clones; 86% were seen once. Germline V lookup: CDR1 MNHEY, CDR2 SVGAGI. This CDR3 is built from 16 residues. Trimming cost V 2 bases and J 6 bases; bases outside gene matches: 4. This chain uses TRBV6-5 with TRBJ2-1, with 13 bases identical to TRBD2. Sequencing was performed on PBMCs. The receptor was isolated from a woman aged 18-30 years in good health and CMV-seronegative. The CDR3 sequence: CASSYGLAGDPNEQFF. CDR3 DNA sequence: TGTGCCAGCAGTTACGGACTAGCGGGAGACCCCAATGAGCAGTTCTTC.